This TCR beta chain was identified in a study of vaccination and CD4 T cells after COVID-19. Regarding the study as a whole: Researchers report that 304 of 307 vaccine-specific clones in convalescent patients proved spike mono-reactive.

The treatment: approximately nine-day PBMC culture with coronavirus spike peptide pools or control peptides (ViraFEST assay). In the ViraFEST assay, peptide-pool expansion preceded TCR sequencing of expanded clonotypes. The positive PCR dates, which preceded the US Alpha, Beta and Delta variants, fell between March and December 2020. Comments on this clonotype: Its specificity is not known.

CD4+ T cells that had been cultured provided DNA sequenced with the Oncomine TCR Beta short-read assay. Cultured CD4+ T cells yielded the extracted genomic DNA. TCRdb fed the PCR reads into MiXCR, producing one record per CDR3 protein. The sample has approximately 12,000 distinct CDR3 sequences; approximately 79% are singletons. The germline V gene has CDR1 SGHTA and CDR2 FQGNSA. V lost 5 bases and J lost 5, with 9 bases in between. The CDR3 is 12 residues long. This chain links TRBV7-2 with TRBJ2-5; D not certain. Sequencing was done on a sample of CD4+ T cells from blood, cultured in vitro. The sequence was obtained from a human donor who had recovered from COVID-19. The CDR3 region has the DNA TGTGCCAGCAGCGAAGCGATCGAGACCCAGTACTTC. Encoded protein: CASSEAIETQYF.